Following are 28 T cell receptor beta chains from one sample sequenced in a study of CD8+CD57+ T cells in acquired aplastic anemia (dated by TCRdb to the late 2010s). The sample was run on an Illumina HiSeq 2000. TCR beta VDJ combination and CDR3 sequence profiling used genomic DNA as the template. TCRdb took the public reads, trimmed them with fastp at Q25, ran MiXCR for clone calling and kept in-frame beta chains. One record per CDR3 amino acid sequence lists the most common genes and DNA. Across this sample there are roughly 200,000 distinct CDR3 sequences, with about 59% seen only once. The biggest ten clones account for around 32% of the sample. The sequenced sample was sorted CD4+, CD8+, or CD8+CD57+ T cells (not recorded which) from PBMCs. The receptors stem from a human donor in good health.

This clonotype occurred once. V gene TRBV10-3 combines with J gene TRBJ1-2, with D perhaps matching TRBD1 (5 bases). In germline, CDR1 is ENHRY, CDR2 SYGVKD. The CDR3 has 18 amino acids. Trimming removed 3 bases from V and 1 base from J, with 21 bases in between. The CDR3 DNA follows: TGTGCCATCAGTGACGGGGGACTGAGGGGAAATCATAACTATGGCTACACCTTC. The encoded protein is CAISDGGLRGNHNYGYTF.

This clonotype was observed many times. This chain joins TRBV29-1 and TRBJ2-7, with D perhaps TRBD1 (6 bases). Germline V gives CDR1 SQVTM, CDR2 ANQGSEA. V shed 4 bases and J shed 0 bases, with 10 bases lying between them. This CDR3 comprises 13 residues. Here the CDR3 reads CSVVGTHSYEQYF. The DNA of the CDR3 is TGCAGCGTTGTAGGGACACACTCCTACGAGCAGTACTTC.

V and J are TRBV9 and TRBJ2-3; tentative D call: TRBD2 (5 bases). The CDR3 is made up of 13 amino acids. Germline V gene data show CDR1 as SGDLS and CDR2 as YYNGEE. V gave up 4 bases and J gave up 6 bases, with 12 bases separating them. For the CDR3, the DNA is TGTGCCAGCAGCCTAACTCCGGGGGATACGCAGTATTTT. Protein: CASSLTPGDTQYF.

Ten or more counts support this clonotype. Germline is not matched at one junction end, which may reflect a read error. The gene calls are TRBV7-2 and TRBJ1-1; D gene unclear. CDR3 length: 13 amino acids. The germline gives CDR1 SGHTA, CDR2 FQGNSA. The DNA for the CDR3 is TGTGCCAGCAGTTTAGCCTTGGGCACTGAAGCTTTCTTT. This gives the protein CASSLALGTEAFF.

The J gene is TRBJ2-7, the V gene TRBV20-1, with 8 bases lining up with TRBD1. V lost 0 bases, J lost 2 bases, and 9 bases stayed unmatched. CDR1 and CDR2 from the germline V gene are DFQATT and SNEGSKA (reference sequence). The CDR3 runs 16 residues. Here the CDR3 reads CSARDQAGQGPYEQYF. CDR3 bases: TGCAGTGCTAGAGACCAAGCCGGACAGGGACCCTACGAGCAGTACTTC.

This clonotype was recorded many times. The rearrangement uses TRBV12-3 or TRBV12-4 and TRBJ2-3, with TRBD1 matching 7 bases. Germline trimming cut 6 bases from V and 2 bases from J; bases unmatched to any gene: 8. The CDR3 runs to 15 residues. CDR3 in DNA: TGTGCCAGCAGGTCCGGGACAGAGAACACAGATACGCAGTATTTT. Translating it yields CASRSGTENTDTQYF.

The rearrangement links TRBV29-1 to TRBJ2-7; D is ambiguous. V dropped 6 bases and J dropped 4 bases, with 10 bases sitting between them. The CDR3 has 11 amino acids. The germline gives CDR1 SQVTM, CDR2 ANQGSEA. CDR3 protein: CSVAPAYEQYF. The CDR3 bases are TGCAGCGTCGCCCCCGCATACGAGCAGTACTTC.

The rearrangement links TRBV5-4 to TRBJ1-2, with 9 positions matching TRBD1. CDR1 is SGHNT and CDR2 is YYREEE in the germline V gene (reference sequence). This CDR3 region has 14 residues. Trimming at V came to 4 bases and at J to 4 bases, leaving 5 bases not matched to a gene. The CDR3 loop reads CASSLKGQGYGYTF. CDR3 coding DNA: TGTGCCAGCAGCCTCAAGGGACAGGGCTATGGCTACACCTTC.

The chain joins TRBV19 to TRBJ1-5; no clear D. In germline, CDR1 is LNHDA, CDR2 SQIVND (reference sequence). This CDR3 spans 15 amino acids. The ends were cut back, 3 bases at V and 2 bases at J, with 11 bases in the middle. The CDR3 nucleotides are TGTGCCAGTAGTATGGTCTCCGGGGGCAATCAGCCCCAGCATTTT. Protein product: CASSMVSGGNQPQHF.

In the case of this clonotype: Compared with germline, one end of the junction differs, possibly owing to a read error. The chain employs TRBV10-3 and TRBJ1-1, with 7 bases fitting TRBD1. The CDR3 loop spans 15 amino acids. CDR1 is ENHRY and CDR2 is SYGVKD in the germline V gene. CDR3 in amino acids: CAISEPFQGETEASF. The DNA for the CDR3 is TGTGCCATCAGTGAGCCCTTCCAGGGGGAAACTGAAGCTTCCTTT.

The chain joins TRBV19 to TRBJ2-2, with 10 bases that match TRBD2. This CDR3 contains 15 residues. The V segment lost 4 bases and the J segment 4 bases; nucleotides outside the gene matches: 3. The germline V gene has CDR1 LNHDA and CDR2 SQIVND (reference sequence). For the CDR3, the DNA is TGTGCCAGTAGTACAGCGGGAGGGGTCACCGGGGAGCTGTTTTTT. This gives the protein CASSTAGGVTGELFF. The full variable domain, in which reference TRBV19 and TRBJ2-2 provide the parts outside the CDR3, is DGGITQSPKYLFRKEGQNVTLSCEQNLNHDAMYWYRQDPGQGLRLIYYSQIVNDFQKGDIAEGYSVSREKKESFPLTVTSAQKNPTAFYLCASSTAGGVTGELFFGEGSRLTVL.

This chain joins TRBV4-2 and TRBJ1-2; D not certain. The CDR3 totals 15 residues. Between the trimmed V and J ends, which lost 0 bases and 2 bases, there was a span of 10 bases. Germline CDR1 is LGHNA and CDR2 is YNFKEQ. This CDR3 reads CASSQEGKINYGYTF. The CDR3 DNA reads as TGTGCCAGCAGCCAAGAAGGCAAAATCAACTATGGCTACACCTTC.

This rearrangement joins TRBV9 to TRBJ1-4; 9 nucleotides agree with TRBD1. This CDR3 has 14 residues. Germline CDR1 and CDR2: SGDLS and YYNGEE. J was trimmed by 5 bases and V by 3 bases; bases with no gene match: 2. This CDR3 is CASSAGQGNEKLFF. The CDR3 region has the DNA TGTGCCAGCAGCGCGGGACAGGGAAATGAAAAACTGTTTTTT.

This clonotype appeared a single time. V gene TRBV20-1 combines with J gene TRBJ1-5; maybe TRBD1 (5 bases). The CDR3 is 16 amino acids. The V gene's germline CDR1 is DFQATT and CDR2 SNEGSKA (reference sequence). The V end was cut by 0 bases, the J end by 1 base, with 13 bases between. For the CDR3, the DNA is TGCAGTGCTAGAGATCGTCGGACAACGAGCAATCAGCCCCAGCATTTT. Translated: CSARDRRTTSNQPQHF.

This sequence joins TRBV9 and TRBJ2-1; 10 bases match TRBD2. Germline V lookup: CDR1 SGDLS, CDR2 YYNGEE. This CDR3 comprises 15 residues. The ends lost 3 bases at V and 1 base at J; junction bases unmatched: 1. In nucleotides, the CDR3 is TGTGCCAGCAGCGGAGCGGGGGGGTCCTACAATGAGCAGTTCTTC. Its protein is CASSGAGGSYNEQFF.

The V and J genes are TRBV7-9 and TRBJ1-1; TRBD1 might be the D (5 bases). Germline CDR1 and CDR2: SEHNR and FQNEAQ (reference sequence). V lost 2 bases and J lost 4, with 17 bases in between. The CDR3 consists of 16 residues. CDR3 in DNA: TGTGCCAGCAGCTTAAGTGGAGTCGGGGGGTTCACTGAAGCTTTCTTT. Translation gives CASSLSGVGGFTEAFF.

This clonotype was recorded many times. The gene calls are TRBV7-9 and TRBJ2-6, with 7 bases matching TRBD2. This CDR3 has 20 amino acids. After removal of 5 bases from V and 0 bases from J, the junction contained 16 bases not matched to a gene. CDR1 is SEHNR, CDR2 FQNEAQ, per germline (reference sequence). CDR3 coding DNA: TGTGCCAGCAGCACCTTCTTACCACTAGCGCACAGCTCTGGGGCCAACGTCCTGACTTTC. Translation gives CASSTFLPLAHSSGANVLTF.

In this sample, this clonotype turned up a few times. This chain uses TRBV10-1 with TRBJ2-5, with D possibly called TRBD1 or TRBD2 (6 bases each). Per the germline V gene, CDR1 is WNHNN and CDR2 is SYGVQD (reference sequence). There are 15 residues in the CDR3. V lost 6 bases and J lost 7, with 21 bases in between. The DNA of the CDR3 is TGCGCCAGCAGGGATGGGGGGCGGTGGTTCAGGACCCAGTACTTC. This codes for CASRDGGRWFRTQYF.

This clonotype was recorded many times. This chain joins TRBV19 and TRBJ2-5; TRBD2 agrees at 11 bases. The CDR3 extends over 16 amino acids. CDR1 and CDR2 from the germline V gene are LNHDA and SQIVND (reference sequence). The V and J ends lost 9 bases and 4 bases, in that order; junction bases with no gene match: 13. The chain's CDR3 is CASDDSRLAGGETQYF. The CDR3 nucleotides are TGTGCCAGCGACGACTCGCGGCTAGCGGGAGGAGAGACCCAGTACTTC.

On this clonotype itself: One end of the junction is discordant with germline, which a read error may explain. The V and J genes are TRBV10-3 and TRBJ2-1; D is ambiguous. The CDR3 length is 16 residues. Germline CDR1 is ENHRY and CDR2 is SYGVKD. DNA for the CDR3: TGTGTCATCAGTTCGCCCGGGCAAAGCACATACAATGAGCAGTTCTTC. Translating gives CVISSPGQSTYNEQFF.

The table lists this clonotype with many counts. The chain joins TRBV2 to TRBJ2-2; 8 nucleotides line up with TRBD1. Germline trimming cut 4 bases from V and 5 bases from J; bases unmatched to any gene: 6. Germline CDR1 reads SNHLY; CDR2 reads FYNNEI. The CDR3 is 15 amino acids. In DNA form, the CDR3 reads TGTGCCAGCAGTGGCCAGGGGGCAAGGACCGGGGAGCTGTTTTTT. Protein sequence: CASSGQGARTGELFF.

This clonotype was seen many times. V usage is TRBV19 and J usage is TRBJ2-3, with 8 bases identical to TRBD1. The ends lost 7 bases at V and 6 bases at J; junction bases unmatched: 15. This CDR3 has 16 amino acids. CDR1 LNHDA and CDR2 SQIVND come from the germline V gene (reference sequence). The CDR3 reads CASTAPGGALTDTQYF. The CDR3, as DNA: TGTGCCAGTACCGCCCCAGGGGGCGCGTTAACGGATACGCAGTATTTT.

This clonotype was counted many times. V usage is TRBV27 and J usage is TRBJ2-7; the D call may be TRBD1 or TRBD2 (5 bases each). Germline lookup yields CDR1 MNHEY and CDR2 SMNVEV (reference sequence). The V end was cut by 4 bases, the J end by 6 bases, with 16 bases between. CDR3 length: 14 amino acids. The CDR3 DNA follows: TGTGCCAGCAGTTCGGGGACCCCTGAGAGCGAGCAGTACTTC. This encodes CASSSGTPESEQYF.

V usage is TRBV20-1 and J usage is TRBJ1-5; D is possibly TRBD1 (5 bases). CDR3 size: 12 residues. With 3 bases removed from V and 9 bases from J, the gap between germline ends came to 12 bases. Looked up from germline, CDR1 is DFQATT and CDR2 is SNEGSKA (reference sequence). This chain's CDR3 is CSASTGPSPQHF. For the CDR3, the DNA is TGCAGTGCTAGTACAGGCCCCTCGCCCCAGCATTTT.

This clonotype was seen ten or more times. The chain uses TRBV6-5 and TRBJ2-1; D gene unclear. V lost 0 bases, J lost 0 bases, and 6 bases lay in between. This CDR3 is built from 15 residues. Germline lookup yields CDR1 MNHEY and CDR2 SVGAGI. The CDR3 DNA reads TGTGCCAGCAGTTACTCGCCTTTCTCCTACAATGAGCAGTTCTTC. This translates into CASSYSPFSYNEQFF.

This chain uses TRBV12-3 or TRBV12-4 with TRBJ1-2; the D is unclear. The CDR3 length is 12 residues. Trimming cost V 4 bases and J 5 bases, with 8 bases left between them. CDR3 in amino acids: CASSSQFYGYTF. CDR3 coding DNA: TGTGCCAGCAGTTCACAGTTTTATGGCTACACCTTC.

This clonotype was seen ten or more times. The chain couples TRBV3-2 to TRBJ1-1. TRBV3-2 is a documented pseudogene. The CDR3 spans 14 residues. The CDR3 sequence is CASSQGGHPIEAFF. CDR3 sequence (DNA): TGTGCCAGCAGCCAAGGCGGCCACCCGATTGAAGCTTTCTTT.

This sequence joins TRBV2 and TRBJ2-1; 10 nucleotides align to TRBD2. There are 15 residues in the CDR3. Germline CDR1 is SNHLY and CDR2 is FYNNEI. With V trimmed by 6 bases and J by 4 bases, 6 bases remained unmatched. The CDR3 DNA sequence: TGTGCCAGCAGGCCCGGGACTAGCGAATACAATGAGCAGTTCTTC. This translates into CASRPGTSEYNEQFF.